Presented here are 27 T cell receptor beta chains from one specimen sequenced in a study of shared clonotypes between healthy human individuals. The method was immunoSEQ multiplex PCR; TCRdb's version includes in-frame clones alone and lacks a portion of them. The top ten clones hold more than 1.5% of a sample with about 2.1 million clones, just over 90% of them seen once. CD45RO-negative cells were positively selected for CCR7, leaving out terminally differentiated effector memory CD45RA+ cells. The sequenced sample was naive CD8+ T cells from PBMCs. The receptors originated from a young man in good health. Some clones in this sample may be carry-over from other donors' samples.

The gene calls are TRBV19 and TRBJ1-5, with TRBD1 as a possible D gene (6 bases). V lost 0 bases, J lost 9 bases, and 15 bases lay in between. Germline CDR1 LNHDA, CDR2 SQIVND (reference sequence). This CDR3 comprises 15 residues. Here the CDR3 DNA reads TGTGCCAGTAGTATAGAAGGGGACACTCTCGGGCCCCAGCATTTT. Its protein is CASSIEGDTLGPQHF.

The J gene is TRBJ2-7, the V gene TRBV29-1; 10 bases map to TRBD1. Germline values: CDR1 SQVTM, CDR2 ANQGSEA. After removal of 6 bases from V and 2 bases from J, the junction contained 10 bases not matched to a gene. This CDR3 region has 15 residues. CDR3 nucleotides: TGCAGCGTCCTCGACAGGGGGCAAGATCCCTACGAGCAGTACTTC. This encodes CSVLDRGQDPYEQYF.

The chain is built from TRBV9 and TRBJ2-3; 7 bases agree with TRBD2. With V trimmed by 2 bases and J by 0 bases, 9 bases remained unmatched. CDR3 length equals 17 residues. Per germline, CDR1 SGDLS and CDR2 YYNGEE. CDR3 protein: CASSVSTSASSTDTQYF. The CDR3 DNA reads TGTGCCAGCAGCGTCTCCACTAGCGCCTCTAGCACAGATACGCAGTATTTT.

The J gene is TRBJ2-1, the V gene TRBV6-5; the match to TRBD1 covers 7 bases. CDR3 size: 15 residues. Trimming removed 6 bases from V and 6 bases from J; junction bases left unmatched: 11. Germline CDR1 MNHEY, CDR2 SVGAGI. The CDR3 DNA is TGTGCCAGCAGATCTACGACAGGGTACTTCAATGAGCAGTTCTTC. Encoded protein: CASRSTTGYFNEQFF.

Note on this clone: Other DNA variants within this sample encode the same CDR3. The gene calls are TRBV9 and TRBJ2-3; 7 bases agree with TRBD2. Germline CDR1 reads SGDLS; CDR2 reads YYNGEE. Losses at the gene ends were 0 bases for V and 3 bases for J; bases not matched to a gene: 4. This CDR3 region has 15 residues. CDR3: CASSVVGGSTDTQYF. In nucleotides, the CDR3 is TGTGCCAGCAGCGTAGTTGGCGGGAGTACAGATACGCAGTATTTT.

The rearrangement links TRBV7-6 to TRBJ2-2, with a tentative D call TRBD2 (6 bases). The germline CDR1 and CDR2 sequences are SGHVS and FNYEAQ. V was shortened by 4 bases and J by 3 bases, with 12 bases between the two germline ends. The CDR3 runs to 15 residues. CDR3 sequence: CASSSRDSDTGELFF. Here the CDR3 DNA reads TGTGCCAGCAGCTCCCGGGACTCAGACACCGGGGAGCTGTTTTTT.

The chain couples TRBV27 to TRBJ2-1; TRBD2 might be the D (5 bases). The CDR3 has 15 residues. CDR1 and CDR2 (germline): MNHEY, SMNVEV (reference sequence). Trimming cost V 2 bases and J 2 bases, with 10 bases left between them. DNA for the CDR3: TGTGCCAGCAGTTTACAGCGGCCGACCTACAATGAGCAGTTCTTC. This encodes CASSLQRPTYNEQFF.

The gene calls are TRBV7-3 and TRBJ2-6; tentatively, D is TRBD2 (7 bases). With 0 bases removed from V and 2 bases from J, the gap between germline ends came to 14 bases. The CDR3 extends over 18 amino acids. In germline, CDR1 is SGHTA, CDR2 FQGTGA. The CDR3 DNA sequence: TGTGCCAGCAGCTTAACTGCGGGGGCTGGGACTGGGGCCAACGTCCTGACTTTC. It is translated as CASSLTAGAGTGANVLTF.

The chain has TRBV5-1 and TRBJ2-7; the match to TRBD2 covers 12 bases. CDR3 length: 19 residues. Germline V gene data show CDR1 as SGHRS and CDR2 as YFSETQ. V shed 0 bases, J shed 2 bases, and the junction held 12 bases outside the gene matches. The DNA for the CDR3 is TGCGCCAGCAGCTTGGTAAGCCCCCGACTAGCGGGAGTAGCCTACGAGCAGTACTTC. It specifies CASSLVSPRLAGVAYEQYF.

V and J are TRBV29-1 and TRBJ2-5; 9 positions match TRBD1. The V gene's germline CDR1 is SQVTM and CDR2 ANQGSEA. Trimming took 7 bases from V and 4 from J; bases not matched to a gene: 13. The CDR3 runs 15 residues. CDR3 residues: CSATPGTGYLETQYF. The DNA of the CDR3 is TGCAGCGCCACCCCCGGGACAGGGTATCTAGAGACCCAGTACTTC. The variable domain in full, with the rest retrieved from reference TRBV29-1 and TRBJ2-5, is SAVISQKPSRDICQRGTSLTIQCQVDSQVTMMFWYRQQPGQSLTLIATANQGSEATYESGFVIDKFPISRPNLTFSTLTVSNMSPEDSSIYLCSATPGTGYLETQYFGPGTRLLVL.

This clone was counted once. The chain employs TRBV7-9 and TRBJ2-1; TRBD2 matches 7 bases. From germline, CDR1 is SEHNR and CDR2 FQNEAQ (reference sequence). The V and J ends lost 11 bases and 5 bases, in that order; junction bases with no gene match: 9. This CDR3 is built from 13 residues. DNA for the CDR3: TGTGCCCTTGCCGGACTAGGGAACAATGAGCAGTTCTTC. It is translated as CALAGLGNNEQFF.

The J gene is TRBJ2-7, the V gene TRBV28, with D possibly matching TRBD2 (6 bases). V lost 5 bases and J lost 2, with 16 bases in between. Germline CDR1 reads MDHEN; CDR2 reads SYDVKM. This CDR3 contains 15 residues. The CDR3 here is CASSPEGTDPYEQYF. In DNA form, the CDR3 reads TGTGCCAGCAGTCCGGAAGGGACTGATCCCTACGAGCAGTACTTC.

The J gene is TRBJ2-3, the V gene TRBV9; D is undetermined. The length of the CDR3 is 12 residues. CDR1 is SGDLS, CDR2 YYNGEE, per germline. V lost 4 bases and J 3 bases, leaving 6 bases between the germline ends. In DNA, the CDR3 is TGTGCCAGCAGCCTCCGTACAGATACGCAGTATTTT. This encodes CASSLRTDTQYF.

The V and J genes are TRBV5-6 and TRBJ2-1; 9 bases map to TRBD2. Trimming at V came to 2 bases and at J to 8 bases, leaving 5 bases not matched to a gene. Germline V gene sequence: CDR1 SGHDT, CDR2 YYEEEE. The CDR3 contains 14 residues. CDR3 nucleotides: TGTGCCAGCAGCTTTCCCGGGACTAGCCATGAGCAGTTCTTC. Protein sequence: CASSFPGTSHEQFF.

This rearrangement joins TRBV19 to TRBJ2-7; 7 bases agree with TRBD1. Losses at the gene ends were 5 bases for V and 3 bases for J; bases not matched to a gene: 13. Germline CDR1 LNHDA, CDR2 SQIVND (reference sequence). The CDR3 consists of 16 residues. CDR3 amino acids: CASSPGDSLPHYEQYF. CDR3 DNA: TGTGCCAGTAGTCCTGGGGACAGTCTCCCCCACTACGAGCAGTACTTC. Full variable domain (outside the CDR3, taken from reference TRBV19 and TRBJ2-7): DGGITQSPKYLFRKEGQNVTLSCEQNLNHDAMYWYRQDPGQGLRLIYYSQIVNDFQKGDIAEGYSVSREKKESFPLTVTSAQKNPTAFYLCASSPGDSLPHYEQYFGPGTRLTVT.

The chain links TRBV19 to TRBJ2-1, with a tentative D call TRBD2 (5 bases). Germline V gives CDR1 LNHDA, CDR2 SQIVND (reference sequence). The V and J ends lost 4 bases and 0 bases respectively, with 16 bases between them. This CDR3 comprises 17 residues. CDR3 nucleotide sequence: TGTGCCAGTAGTAATCTTCTCGGGGTTGGCTCCTACAATGAGCAGTTCTTC. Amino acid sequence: CASSNLLGVGSYNEQFF. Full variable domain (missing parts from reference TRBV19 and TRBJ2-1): DGGITQSPKYLFRKEGQNVTLSCEQNLNHDAMYWYRQDPGQGLRLIYYSQIVNDFQKGDIAEGYSVSREKKESFPLTVTSAQKNPTAFYLCASSNLLGVGSYNEQFFGPGTRLTVL.

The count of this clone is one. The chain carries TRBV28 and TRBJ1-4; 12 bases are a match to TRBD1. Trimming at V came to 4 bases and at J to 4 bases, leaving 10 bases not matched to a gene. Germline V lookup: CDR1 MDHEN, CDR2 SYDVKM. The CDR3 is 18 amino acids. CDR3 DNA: TGTGCCAGCAGTTCCTACCGGGACAGGGGGCGAGATAATGAAAAACTGTTTTTT. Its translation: CASSSYRDRGRDNEKLFF.

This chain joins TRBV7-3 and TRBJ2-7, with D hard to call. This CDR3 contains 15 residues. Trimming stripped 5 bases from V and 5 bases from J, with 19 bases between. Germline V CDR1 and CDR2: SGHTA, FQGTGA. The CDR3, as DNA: TGTGCCAGCAGCCTCCAGTGGTCCGGTTTCGACGAGCAGTACTTC. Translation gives CASSLQWSGFDEQYF.

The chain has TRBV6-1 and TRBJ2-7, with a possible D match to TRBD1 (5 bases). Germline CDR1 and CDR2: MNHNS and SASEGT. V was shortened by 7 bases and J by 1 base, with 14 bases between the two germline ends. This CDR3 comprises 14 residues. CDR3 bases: TGTGCCAGCACAAGTAGGGGTCGGTCCTACGAGCAGTACTTC. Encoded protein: CASTSRGRSYEQYF.

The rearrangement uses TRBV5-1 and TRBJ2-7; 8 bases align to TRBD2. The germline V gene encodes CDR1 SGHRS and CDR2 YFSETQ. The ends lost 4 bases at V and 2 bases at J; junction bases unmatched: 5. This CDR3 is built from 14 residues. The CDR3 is CASSEAGVAYEQYF. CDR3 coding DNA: TGCGCCAGCAGCGAAGCGGGAGTAGCCTACGAGCAGTACTTC.

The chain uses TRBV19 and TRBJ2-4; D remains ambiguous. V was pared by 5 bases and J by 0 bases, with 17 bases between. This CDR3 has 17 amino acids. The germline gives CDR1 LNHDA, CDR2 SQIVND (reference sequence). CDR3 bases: TGTGCCAGTAGTGCCCTAGACGGGCTAGGAGCCAAAAACATTCAGTACTTC. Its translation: CASSALDGLGAKNIQYF.

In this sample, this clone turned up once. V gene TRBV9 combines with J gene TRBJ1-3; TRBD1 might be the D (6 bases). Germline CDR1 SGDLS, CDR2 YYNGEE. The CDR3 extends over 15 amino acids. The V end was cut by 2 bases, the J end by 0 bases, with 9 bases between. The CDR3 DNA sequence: TGTGCCAGCAGCGTTTACAGGGACTCTGGAAACACCATATATTTT. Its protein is CASSVYRDSGNTIYF.

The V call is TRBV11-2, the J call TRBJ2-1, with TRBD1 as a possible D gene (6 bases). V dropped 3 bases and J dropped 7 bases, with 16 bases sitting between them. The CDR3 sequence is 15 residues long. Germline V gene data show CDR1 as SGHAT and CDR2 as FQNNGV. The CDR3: CASSLGRGFLNEQFF. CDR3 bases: TGTGCCAGCAGCTTGGGCAGGGGTTTCCTAAATGAGCAGTTCTTC.

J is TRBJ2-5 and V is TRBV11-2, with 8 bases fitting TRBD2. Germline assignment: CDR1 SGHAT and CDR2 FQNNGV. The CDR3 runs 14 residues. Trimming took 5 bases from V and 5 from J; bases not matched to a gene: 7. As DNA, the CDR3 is TGTGCCAGCAGCCGCGCGGGGGGCTACGAGACCCAGTACTTC. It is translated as CASSRAGGYETQYF.

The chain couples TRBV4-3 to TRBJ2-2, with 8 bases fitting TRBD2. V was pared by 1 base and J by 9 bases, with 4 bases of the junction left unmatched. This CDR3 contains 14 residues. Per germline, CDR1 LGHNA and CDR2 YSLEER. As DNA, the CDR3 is TGCGCCAGCAGCCAAGCCAGCGGGAGCCGGGAGCTGTTTTTT. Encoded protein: CASSQASGSRELFF.

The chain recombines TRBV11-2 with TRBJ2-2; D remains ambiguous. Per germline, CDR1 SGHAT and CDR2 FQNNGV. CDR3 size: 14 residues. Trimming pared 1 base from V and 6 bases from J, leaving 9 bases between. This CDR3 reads CASSLVLKPGELFF. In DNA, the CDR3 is TGTGCCAGCAGCTTAGTGCTAAAACCCGGGGAGCTGTTTTTT. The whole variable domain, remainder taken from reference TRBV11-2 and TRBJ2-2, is EAGVAQSPRYKIIEKRQSVAFWCNPISGHATLYWYQQILGQGPKLLIQFQNNGVVDDSQLPKDRFSAERLKGVDSTLKIQPAKLEDSAVYLCASSLVLKPGELFFGEGSRLTVL.

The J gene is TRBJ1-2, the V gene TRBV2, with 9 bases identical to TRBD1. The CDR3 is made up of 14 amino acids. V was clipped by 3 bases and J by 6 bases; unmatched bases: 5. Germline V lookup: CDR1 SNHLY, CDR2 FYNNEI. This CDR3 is CASSDSQGANGYTF. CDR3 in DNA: TGTGCCAGCAGTGATTCACAGGGGGCGAATGGCTACACCTTC.